The 21 T cell receptor beta chains given below trace back to one sample, sequenced in a study of CD8 T cells in Susac syndrome. cDNA came from around 0.5 to 1 ug RNA primed by random hexamers. MiXCR, run by TCRdb on the immunoSEQ multiplex PCR reads, gives a single entry per CDR3 protein. The sample holds approximately 79,000 distinct CDR3 sequences, 93% seen once. The sequenced material came from CD8+ T cells from PBMCs. The receptor source for this set is a human donor with Susac syndrome.

This clonotype was detected once. The chain couples TRBV3-1 to TRBJ2-7, with D unclear. CDR1 is LGHDT, CDR2 YNNKEL, per germline (reference sequence). V lost 3 bases and J 0 bases, leaving 12 bases between the germline ends. The CDR3 covers 15 residues. The CDR3 loop is CASSHTITASYEQYF. The CDR3 DNA reads as TGTGCCAGCAGCCATACAATAACAGCCTCCTACGAGCAGTACTTC.

The chain links TRBV27 to TRBJ1-5; a possible D gene is TRBD1 (6 bases). This CDR3 contains 14 residues. Trimming shortened V by 6 bases and J by 7 bases, and 16 bases separated the two germline ends. Germline CDR1 is MNHEY and CDR2 is SMNVEV (reference sequence). The DNA for the CDR3 is TGTGCCAGCAGGAAAAACAGGGTGGAACAGCCCCAGCATTTT. Translating it yields CASRKNRVEQPQHF.

This clonotype was seen once. The genes are TRBV29-1 and TRBJ1-1; D ambiguous. The germline V gene has CDR1 SQVTM and CDR2 ANQGSEA. V was shortened by 0 bases and J by 10 bases, with 12 bases between the two germline ends. The CDR3 runs to 12 residues. The CDR3 loop is CSVEDLWGGAFF. CDR3 coding DNA: TGCAGCGTTGAAGATCTATGGGGTGGAGCTTTCTTT.

The V gene is TRBV10-3, the J gene TRBJ1-5; D not resolved. The length of the CDR3 is 15 residues. Looked up from germline, CDR1 is ENHRY and CDR2 is SYGVKD. V lost 0 bases to trimming and J lost 5 bases, with 11 bases between them. CDR3 loop: CAISESRGGDQPQHF. The CDR3 coding sequence is TGTGCCATCAGTGAGTCGCGGGGTGGAGATCAGCCCCAGCATTTT.

The chain combines TRBV9 with TRBJ1-6, with D perhaps TRBD1 (6 bases). Per germline, CDR1 SGDLS and CDR2 YYNGEE. CDR3 length equals 15 residues. V was pared by 0 bases and J by 10 bases, with 14 bases between. The CDR3 sequence: CASSVAGGGGSPLHF. CDR3 in DNA: TGTGCCAGCAGCGTAGCAGGTGGGGGCGGATCACCCCTCCACTTT.

CDR3 sequence: CASSPTGFTGELFF. The CDR3 coding sequence is TGTGCCAGCAGCCCAACAGGGTTTACCGGGGAGCTGTTTTTT. The rearrangement uses TRBV7-9 and TRBJ2-2, with a weak D call TRBD1 (6 bases). Trimming took 5 bases from V and 5 from J, leaving 12 bases between them. The CDR3 totals 14 residues. CDR1 SEHNR and CDR2 FQNEAQ come from the germline V gene (reference sequence).

The chain is built from TRBV20-1 and TRBJ1-2; D unclear. V dropped 3 bases and J dropped 8 bases, with 13 bases sitting between them. CDR1 and CDR2 from the germline V gene are DFQATT and SNEGSKA (reference sequence). The CDR3 has 12 residues. This chain's CDR3 is CSASLRRHGYTF. DNA of the CDR3: TGCAGTGCTAGTCTTCGACGGCACGGCTACACCTTC.

V gene TRBV11-2 combines with J gene TRBJ2-5; D possibly corresponds to TRBD2 (7 bases). CDR1 SGHAT and CDR2 FQNNGV come from the germline V gene. The CDR3 is 15 residues long. V was pared by 1 base and J by 5 bases, with 14 bases between. CDR3 residues: CASSLVGGRLETQYF. The CDR3, as DNA: TGTGCCAGCAGCTTAGTCGGGGGGCGGTTGGAGACCCAGTACTTC. Drawing the rest from reference TRBV11-2 and TRBJ2-5, the complete variable domain is EAGVAQSPRYKIIEKRQSVAFWCNPISGHATLYWYQQILGQGPKLLIQFQNNGVVDDSQLPKDRFSAERLKGVDSTLKIQPAKLEDSAVYLCASSLVGGRLETQYFGPGTRLLVL.

V gene TRBV6-1 combines with J gene TRBJ2-2; no definite D call. Germline loops: CDR1 MNHNS, CDR2 SASEGT. The CDR3 contains 15 residues. Trimming took 0 bases from V and 7 from J, leaving 12 bases between them. The CDR3 loop is CASSEASPRIGELFF. DNA of the CDR3: TGTGCCAGCAGTGAAGCTAGCCCGAGGATCGGGGAGCTGTTTTTT.

The chain links TRBV7-9 to TRBJ2-5; D is possibly TRBD1 (6 bases). In germline, CDR1 is SEHNR, CDR2 FQNEAQ (reference sequence). Deletions cut 3 bases from V and 1 base from J, with 12 bases between. The CDR3 has 15 amino acids. The CDR3 loop reads CASSFSQGTQETQYF. In nucleotides, the CDR3 is TGTGCCAGCAGCTTTTCTCAGGGGACCCAAGAGACCCAGTACTTC.

The chain has TRBV19 and TRBJ2-6; D gene unclear. CDR1 and CDR2 from the germline V gene are LNHDA and SQIVND (reference sequence). V was clipped by 4 bases and J by 0 bases, with 7 bases between them. This CDR3 spans 15 amino acids. CDR3: CASSKANSGANVLTF. CDR3 DNA: TGTGCCAGTAGTAAAGCCAACTCTGGGGCCAACGTCCTGACTTTC.

This chain connects TRBV20-1 to TRBJ2-7; perhaps TRBD2 as D (6 bases). Germline V gives CDR1 DFQATT, CDR2 SNEGSKA (reference sequence). Trimming left V 7 bases short and J 4 bases short, with 20 bases between. The CDR3 sequence is 14 residues long. The CDR3 protein is CSGLMGGSGYEQYF. DNA for the CDR3: TGCAGTGGGCTAATGGGGGGTAGCGGATACGAGCAGTACTTC.

The chain employs TRBV12-3 or TRBV12-4 and TRBJ2-2; D tentatively fits TRBD1 or TRBD2 (5 bases each). The V end lost 6 bases, the J end lost 8 bases, and 16 bases lay between the germline ends. The CDR3 runs to 14 residues. The CDR3 sequence: CASRRAGLSGELFF. CDR3 bases: TGTGCCAGCAGGCGGGCAGGGCTATCGGGGGAGCTGTTTTTT.

This clonotype was detected once. J is TRBJ2-3 and V is TRBV5-4; D unclear. Per the germline V gene, CDR1 is SGHNT and CDR2 is YYREEE (reference sequence). Trimming stripped 4 bases from V and 0 bases from J, with 15 bases between. The CDR3 sequence is 16 residues long. The CDR3 loop reads CASSLPGGQSTDTQYF. CDR3 sequence (DNA): TGTGCCAGCAGCCTTCCTGGTGGGCAGAGCACAGATACGCAGTATTTT.

The chain recombines TRBV4-2 with TRBJ2-3, with D hard to call. Trimming removed 2 bases at V and 6 bases at J, with 9 bases between. Germline V gene lookup returns CDR1 LGHNA and CDR2 YNFKEQ. The CDR3 runs to 13 residues. This chain's CDR3 is CASSQIKEDTQYF. In DNA, the CDR3 is TGTGCCAGCAGCCAAATTAAAGAGGATACGCAGTATTTT.

The V call is TRBV6-2 or TRBV6-3, the J call TRBJ1-1; D not resolved. V lost 3 bases and J lost 8, with 10 bases in between. The germline CDR1 and CDR2 sequences are MNHEY and SVGEGT. The length of the CDR3 is 12 residues. In DNA form, the CDR3 reads TGTGCCAGCAGTTATAATAAAATGGAAGCTTTCTTT. Translated, it gives CASSYNKMEAFF.

The chain links TRBV6-1 to TRBJ2-3; 9 positions match TRBD2. The length of the CDR3 is 18 residues. Unmatched junction bases numbered 12, after V lost 3 bases and J lost 2 bases. Germline-derived CDR1 and CDR2 are MNHNS and SASEGT. In DNA form, the CDR3 reads TGTGCCAGCAGTGACCTAGCGGGGTCCCTAGGTGACACAGATACGCAGTATTTT. Amino acid sequence: CASSDLAGSLGDTDTQYF.

This clonotype has only a few counts. The rearrangement uses TRBV11-2 and TRBJ2-7, with 10 bases identical to TRBD2. This CDR3 comprises 17 residues. V was pared by 2 bases and J by 4 bases, with 11 bases of the junction left unmatched. The germline gives CDR1 SGHAT, CDR2 FQNNGV. The CDR3: CASSLRLAGVSGYEQYF. The CDR3 DNA reads as TGTGCCAGCAGCTTAAGGCTAGCGGGAGTTTCTGGATACGAGCAGTACTTC. The variable domain in full, with the rest retrieved from reference TRBV11-2 and TRBJ2-7, is EAGVAQSPRYKIIEKRQSVAFWCNPISGHATLYWYQQILGQGPKLLIQFQNNGVVDDSQLPKDRFSAERLKGVDSTLKIQPAKLEDSAVYLCASSLRLAGVSGYEQYFGPGTRLTVT.

V gene TRBV12-3 or TRBV12-4 combines with J gene TRBJ2-1; 10 positions match TRBD2. This CDR3 spans 15 amino acids. Germline trimming cut 3 bases from V and 8 bases from J; bases unmatched to any gene: 7. The CDR3 DNA follows: TGTGCCAGCAGTTTCGAACTAGCGGGGAAGGATGAGCAGTTCTTC. As protein: CASSFELAGKDEQFF.

The chain employs TRBV27 and TRBJ1-6; 8 bases agree with TRBD1. This CDR3 region has 15 residues. Germline CDR1 is MNHEY and CDR2 is SMNVEV (reference sequence). J lost 7 bases, V lost 7 bases, and 9 bases had no gene match. The chain's CDR3 is CASNRNRGANSPLHF. CDR3 sequence (DNA): TGTGCCAGCAATCGGAACAGGGGGGCAAATTCACCCCTCCACTTT.

The rearrangement joins TRBV20-1 to TRBJ2-3, with 13 bases lining up with TRBD2. CDR3 size: 14 residues. Germline V CDR1 and CDR2: DFQATT, SNEGSKA (reference sequence). With V trimmed by 6 bases and J by 6 bases, 6 bases remained unmatched. As DNA, the CDR3 is TGCAGTGCACTACTAGCGGGAGGGCCCGATACGCAGTATTTT. Its translation is CSALLAGGPDTQYF.